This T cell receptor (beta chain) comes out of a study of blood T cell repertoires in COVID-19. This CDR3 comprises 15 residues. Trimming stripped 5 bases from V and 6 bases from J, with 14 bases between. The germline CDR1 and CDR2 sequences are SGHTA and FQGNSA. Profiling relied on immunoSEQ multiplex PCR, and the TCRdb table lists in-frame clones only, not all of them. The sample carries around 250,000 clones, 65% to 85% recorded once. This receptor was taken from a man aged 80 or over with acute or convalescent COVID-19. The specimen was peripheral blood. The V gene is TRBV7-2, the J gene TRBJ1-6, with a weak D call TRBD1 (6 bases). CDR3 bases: TGTGCCAGCAGCCTTCCGGGGGGCGGTAATTCACCCCTCCACTTT. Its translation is CASSLPGGGNSPLHF.